This entry describes one TCR beta chain. This clonotype has ten or more counts. Which antigen it targets is not known. Base qualities are not provided; no much larger clone lies one nucleotide away. The data were taken from a study of neurological immune-mediated disorders (dated by TCRdb to the late 2010s). For context, the study as a whole: Among the 34 multiple sclerosis patients, relapsing-remitting MS was present in some 31 and secondary progressive MS was present in 3. The study compared peripheral blood TCR-beta repertoires of HTLV-I-associated myelopathy (HAM/TSP) patients, multiple sclerosis patients and healthy controls using UMI-based sequencing. The 95 to 110 TCR-beta libraries covered PBMC samples along with longitudinal samples, technical triplicates, and paired sorted CD4+ and CD8+ T-cell subsets. The cohort comprised 65 to 75 subjects: some 14 HAM/TSP patients, around 35 multiple sclerosis patients and approximately 20 healthy controls.

cDNA synthesis used template-switch 5'RACE with a primer carrying a 10-nucleotide random unique molecular identifier tagging each TCR transcript. Every sequencing run covered 15-18 subjects and yielded more than 160 million TCR-beta sequences. Total RNA was extracted with the RNeasy kit. The KAPA Real-time Library Amplification kit was used to amplify TCR-beta VDJ regions with primers for the TCR constant region and the 5'RACE anchor. Sample indexes and Illumina adaptors were added in a first PCR, after which library yield was increased in a second PCR. After Ampure bead purification, the roughly 650 bp TCR product was size-selected on a 2% E-gel SizeSelection system. Before pooling, library quality was assessed on a Bioanalyzer, concentration was determined with Qubit, and library quantification was performed with the Kapa Library Quantification kit. Paired-end 2 x 150 bp sequencing of the libraries was performed on an Illumina HiSeq 2500. To increase sequence diversity, roughly 25-31% phiX was spiked into each library pool. Per the authors' processing: The UMI-based MiGEC pipeline processed quality-filtered reads and removed over 75% of raw TCR sequences during error correction. VDJ genes were aligned to IMGT germline references, and clonotypes were defined by unique CDR3 amino acid sequence plus V-J genes. Clonal expansion, Shannon diversity and CDR3 relatedness were evaluated with VDJtools (CalcPairwiseDistances, ClusterSamples), while phylogenetic trees were built in CLCbio workbench. Expanded clones were defined as having at least 8 unique UMIs, based on coefficient-of-variation modelling across technical triplicates. TCRdb trimmed the raw reads at Q25, called clones with MiXCR and kept productive beta chains. Each CDR3 protein gets just one entry, which takes the most common genes and DNA from the rows behind it. It is TCRdb's table, rather than the study itself, that gives the V and J calls and clone size. The sample table contains 45,000 to 60,000 distinct CDR3 sequences; only one count was recorded for around 3.6% of them. 1.6% of the sample is taken by the ten largest.

Overall results and qualifications from the work: No clinical or MRI features were associated with the MS cluster, and the authors said that larger cohorts are needed. Phylogenetic analysis grouped repertoires from 18 of 34 MS patients into a cluster of related CDR3 sequences, suggesting a possible repertoire-level signature. No identical CDR3 amino acid sequences were shared among expanded clones across subjects, suggesting private TCR-beta repertoires in all groups. The highest TCR clonal expansion was observed in HAM/TSP patients, whereas the lowest was observed in MS patients, even when compared with healthy controls.

In the germline V gene (reference sequence), CDR1 corresponds to SEHNR and CDR2 to FQNEAQ. Including the terminal cysteine and phenylalanine, the CDR3 comprises 13 residues. The DNA shown is the 39-base CDR3, in frame from base 1. Trimming costs V 5 bases and J 5 bases, and their ends lie 13 bases apart. For unsorted PBMC libraries, 2 million PBMCs were used after storage in RNAlater at -80 degrees C until RNA extraction. Multiple sclerosis patients were enrolled in a US clinical protocol evaluating disease progression by magnetic resonance imaging. Peripheral blood underwent Ficoll-Hypaque density gradient centrifugation to isolate PBMCs, which were then cryopreserved in liquid nitrogen.

The sequenced sample was PBMCs. In this chain, TRBV7-9 is recombined with TRBJ2-7; the D gene cannot be named for sure. This sequence originates from a man aged 25 to 40 with multiple sclerosis. The nucleotides read TGTGCCAGCAGCCCTCAAGTCACCGACGAGCAGTACTTC. This codes for CASSPQVTDEQYF.